This TCR beta chain emerged from a study of T-cell reconstitution after alpha-beta-depleted transplantation in children. TCRbeta library construction was performed incorporating unique molecular identifiers. MiXCR, applied by TCRdb to the PCR reads, yields one record per CDR3 protein. The profile shows some 350,000 distinct CDR3 sequences, about a sixth of them singletons. General study points: It was surviving recipient T cells and thymic progenitors that gave some patients high TCRbeta diversity at day 60.

J gave up 2 bases and V 7 bases, and 4 bases lay outside the gene matches. This CDR3 comprises 13 residues. Germline V gives CDR1 SQVTM, CDR2 ANQGSEA. About this clonotype: Its antigen is still unknown.

This specimen was PBMCs, mostly from graft donor cells, taken 360 days after TCRalphabeta/CD19-depleted stem cell transplant. This clonotype originated in a male patient aged 2 to 10 who had a stem cell transplant for acute lymphoblastic leukemia, so the T cells may come from the graft donor. The chain combines TRBV29-1 with TRBJ2-5, with 10 bases fitting TRBD2. The CDR3 spells CSAQTSGQETQYF. The CDR3 nucleotides read TGCAGCGCCCAGACTAGCGGGCAAGAGACCCAGTACTTC.